This section outlines one T cell receptor beta chain sequence together with its context. Antigen specificity is unknown. Researchers attached unique molecular identifiers to individual cDNA molecules. In TCRdb, the 5' RACE reads were re-called with MiXCR into one record per CDR3 protein. The data hold 77,000 or so distinct CDR3 sequences, with about 15% observed a single time. This entry is derived from a study of early T cells in non-severe SARS-CoV-2 infection. Turning to the study itself: The authors sequenced bulk RNA from unsorted whole blood, leaving chains unpaired. Whole-study findings and limits: The matching step, a VDJdb search, favored anti-spike CD8 responses and missed private and CD4 specificities.

Material: whole blood, obtained at baseline. This receptor was identified in an adult who was a healthcare worker with PCR-confirmed SARS-CoV-2 infection or an uninfected control (not recorded which).

The CDR3 loop reads CASSSPRGQGINEQFF. DNA of the CDR3: TGTGCCAGCAGTTCCCCCCGCGGACAGGGTATCAATGAGCAGTTCTTC. The rearrangement links TRBV28 to TRBJ2-1, with TRBD1 identical over 8 bases. Per germline, CDR1 MDHEN and CDR2 SYDVKM. This CDR3 is built from 16 residues. The J segment lost 6 bases and the V segment lost 4 bases, leaving 11 bases of the junction unmatched.